These T cell receptor beta chains were read from a single sample in a study of beta chain features in type 1 diabetes. Sequencing was performed with immunoSEQ multiplex PCR; in TCRdb, only in-frame clones are kept and a portion is missing. The sample holds about 620,000 clones, around a sixth seen once. The sequenced material came from naive CD4+ T cells from blood. The receptors here all came from a young man in good health. Both conserved end residues are part of each CDR3. Each record gives: CDR3 length, D gene, V gene, clone size, J gene, CDR3 DNA, CDR3 protein. D genes are given only for firm matches. Not every row has a clone size; where given, it reads once, few, many or a size class.

>15|TRBD1|TRBV6-5|few|TRBJ2-7
TGTGCCAGCAGTTACGGCAGGGGGAGTAAGTACGAGCAGTACTTC
CASSYGRGSKYEQYF
>15|-|TRBV5-1|-|TRBJ2-7
TGCGCCAGCAGCTTGGCCGCAGCAGGCGGATACGAGCAGTACTTC
CASSLAAAGGYEQYF
>15|TRBD1|TRBV2|-|TRBJ1-6
TGTGCCGGCCAGAAACGGGACAGGCATAATTCACCCCTCCACTTT
CAGQKRDRHNSPLHF
>14|-|TRBV15|few|TRBJ1-1
TGTGCCACCAGCAAGCTGATATTGAACACTGAAGCTTTCTTT
CATSKLILNTEAFF
>14|-|TRBV5-1|few|TRBJ1-2
TGCGCCAGCAGCCCGATGACGGGGGAAAGTGGCTACACCTTC
CASSPMTGESGYTF
>13|-|TRBV5-4|-|TRBJ1-2
TGTGCCAGCAACATGGACAGTAATAAGGGCTACACCTTC
CASNMDSNKGYTF
>15|-|TRBV19|few|TRBJ1-1
TGTGCCAGTAGTATGGGTCAGGGATGGGGCACTGAAGCTTTCTTT
CASSMGQGWGTEAFF
>14|-|TRBV4-1|-|TRBJ2-3
TGCGCCAGCAGCAACGCTAAGTTGGGGGATACGCAGTATTTT
CASSNAKLGDTQYF
>15|TRBD1|TRBV18|once|TRBJ1-2
TGTGCCAGCTCACTCCGGGACAGGGCGGACTATGGCTACACCTTC
CASSLRDRADYGYTF
>14|TRBD1|TRBV2|few|TRBJ2-3
TGTGCCAGCAGCCGGGACAGTCCCACAGATACGCAGTATTTT
CASSRDSPTDTQYF
>15|-|TRBV6-6|few|TRBJ1-2
TGTGCCAGCAGACAACCCCGAGTCGCGAACTATGGCTACACCTTC
CASRQPRVANYGYTF
>14|-|TRBV6-5|-|TRBJ1-2
TGTGCCAGCAGTTACCGGCAGGGCGTCTATGGCTACACCTTC
CASSYRQGVYGYTF
>13|TRBD1|TRBV29-1|few|TRBJ2-7
TGCGGATGCGGGACAGGGACCCACTACGAGCAGTACTTC
CGCGTGTHYEQYF
>13|TRBD1|TRBV30|-|TRBJ1-2
TGTGCCTGGAGTGTAAGACAGGGGGTAGGCTACACCTTC
CAWSVRQGVGYTF
>15|-|TRBV13|few|TRBJ1-3
TGTGCCAGCAGCACCCGTAGGGGATCTGGAAACACCATATATTTT
CASSTRRGSGNTIYF
>15|-|TRBV27|-|TRBJ2-3
TGTGCCAGCCCGTCCCTAGGAACGGGCGCAGATACGCAGTATTTT
CASPSLGTGADTQYF
>14|-|TRBV5-1|-|TRBJ1-1
TGCGCCAGCAGCTTGGAAGTGCACGGAACTGAAGCTTTCTTT
CASSLEVHGTEAFF
>12|-|TRBV18|few|TRBJ2-3
TGTGCCAGCTCACCAAAAGCGGATACGCAGTATTTT
CASSPKADTQYF
>13|-|TRBV9|few|TRBJ1-6
TGTGCCAGCAGCGTAGAATGGTATTCACCCCTCCACTTT
CASSVEWYSPLHF
>17|TRBD1|TRBV4-1|-|TRBJ1-4
TGCGCCAGCAGCCAATTCGTTTCACAGGGGATAAATGAAAAACTGTTTTTT
CASSQFVSQGINEKLFF
>17|-|TRBV29-1|-|TRBJ1-2
TGCAGCGTTGAAGGTACCCCAACAGTCCGGCGGGGAGGAGGCTACACCTTC
CSVEGTPTVRRGGGYTF
>16|-|TRBV7-9|-|TRBJ2-1
TGTGCCAGCAGCCCCAACCGGGACGCCGCCTACAATGAGCAGTTCTTC
CASSPNRDAAYNEQFF
>13|TRBD1|TRBV6-5|-|TRBJ2-7
TGTGCCAGCAGTTCCGGGACAGGGGGAAAGGAGTACTTC
CASSSGTGGKEYF
>12|-|TRBV7-2|-|TRBJ2-7
TGTGCCAGCAGCCCCCGTCCCTACGAGCAGTACTTC
CASSPRPYEQYF
>13|-|TRBV19|few|TRBJ1-5
TGTGCCAGTAGTATAACCACGGGGCAGCCCCAGCATTTT
CASSITTGQPQHF
>15|TRBD1|TRBV28|few|TRBJ1-5
TGTGCCAGCAGAGCCCGGGACAGGGAGGTCCAGCCCCAGCATTTT
CASRARDREVQPQHF
>14|-|TRBV21-1|few|TRBJ1-1
TGTGCCAGCAGCTCCCGGGGAGGGTCCACTGAAGCTTTCTTT
CASSSRGGSTEAFF
>18|-|TRBV5-1|-|TRBJ2-6
TGCGCCAGCAGCTCCGCGACATCAGCGCTTTCTGGGGCCAACGTCCTGACTTTC
CASSSATSALSGANVLTF
>12|-|TRBV2|-|TRBJ1-1
TGTGCCAGCACTATTGACAGAATTGTCGCTTTCTTT
CASTIDRIVAFF
>14|-|TRBV5-4|few|TRBJ1-3
TGTGCCAGCAGCTTGGGACAGAATGGAAACACCATATATTTT
CASSLGQNGNTIYF
>14|-|TRBV4-1|few|TRBJ2-1
TGCGCCAGCAGCCAACCATCCAGGGAACCTGAGCAGTTCTTC
CASSQPSREPEQFF
>17|TRBD1|TRBV9|-|TRBJ1-5
TGTGCCAGCAGCGCCGGACAGGGGATAGATAGCAATCAGCCCCAGCATTTT
CASSAGQGIDSNQPQHF
>15|-|TRBV27|-|TRBJ1-4
TGTGCCAGCAGTTGGACGCCTGCAACTAATGAAAAACTGTTTTTT
CASSWTPATNEKLFF
>15|-|TRBV5-1|-|TRBJ2-3
TGCGCCAGCAGCAAACCGGGACATAGCACAGATACGCAGTATTTT
CASSKPGHSTDTQYF
>15|TRBD2|TRBV5-6|few|TRBJ2-7
TGTGCCAGCAGCTTGCTCCGACTAGCGGTGTACGAGCAGTACTTC
CASSLLRLAVYEQYF
>16|-|TRBV9|few|TRBJ2-2
TGTGCCAGCAGAGCTCCGGGACATCGGGACTCCGGGGAGCTGTTTTTT
CASRAPGHRDSGELFF
>14|TRBD1|TRBV7-2|few|TRBJ1-1
TGTGCCAGCAGCATGGGACAGGGTGTGACTGAAGCTTTCTTT
CASSMGQGVTEAFF
>14|-|TRBV19|few|TRBJ1-2
TGTGCCAGTAGCCCCAGGGACCATAACTATGGCTACACCTTC
CASSPRDHNYGYTF
>16|TRBD2|TRBV4-2|few|TRBJ2-3
TGTGCCAGCAGCCAAGCCTTAGCGGGGGTCACAGATACGCAGTATTTT
CASSQALAGVTDTQYF
>18|TRBD2|TRBV4-3|few|TRBJ2-7
TGCGCCAGCAGCCAAGAATGGGGGCTAGCGGGAGTCAGGTACGAGCAGTACTTC
CASSQEWGLAGVRYEQYF
>15|-|TRBV27|few|TRBJ2-7
TGTGCCAGCAGTTCCTTAGCAGGCGGGACTCTCGAGCAGTACTTC
CASSSLAGGTLEQYF
>15|TRBD1|TRBV7-9|few|TRBJ1-1
TGTGCCAGCAGACATAGGGACAGGAGGAACACTGAAGCTTTCTTT
CASRHRDRRNTEAFF
>16|TRBD2|TRBV7-2|-|TRBJ2-3
TGTGCCAGCAGCCCTCTGGCCGGGAGGGGCACAGATACGCAGTATTTT
CASSPLAGRGTDTQYF
>15|TRBD1|TRBV5-1|-|TRBJ1-2
TGCGCCAGCAGCTCTCCGGGACAGGGGGCTGACGGCTACACCTTC
CASSSPGQGADGYTF
>13|TRBD1|TRBV25-1|many|TRBJ2-1
TGTGCCAGCAGCGTCTACCTAGGGGGCTCGTTGGTCTTC
CASSVYLGGSLVF
>13|-|TRBV28|-|TRBJ2-7
TGTGCCAGCAGTTCCGGACCTAGCTACGAGCAGTACTTC
CASSSGPSYEQYF
>17|TRBD2|TRBV19|few|TRBJ2-1
TGTGCCAGTAGTCTCCGGACTAGCGGGGCTCCCTACAATGAGCAGTTCTTC
CASSLRTSGAPYNEQFF
>20|-|TRBV23-1|-|TRBJ1-3
TGCGCCAGCAGTATACACCCCGCGAAGGGCCTCGAGACGTCTGGAAACACCATATATTTT
CASSIHPAKGLETSGNTIYF
>15|-|TRBV28|few|TRBJ2-4
TGTGCCAGGGAAGCGGGTTCTCTAGCCAAAAACATTCAGTACTTC
CAREAGSLAKNIQYF
>12|TRBD1|TRBV29-1|-|TRBJ1-4
TGCAGCGCCCGGGACAGGGTGACGGAACTGTTTTTT
CSARDRVTELFF
>14|-|TRBV18|-|TRBJ2-1
TGTGCCAGCTCCGCCCTTAGCGCCTACAATGAGCAGTTCTTC
CASSALSAYNEQFF
>17|TRBD2|TRBV7-8|-|TRBJ2-5
TGTGCCAGCAGCTTATGGTCCCGACTAGCCGCCCAAGAGACCCAGTACTTC
CASSLWSRLAAQETQYF
>13|TRBD2|TRBV29-1|-|TRBJ2-5
TGCAGCGTTGTGACTAGCTTTAAAGAGACCCAGTACTTC
CSVVTSFKETQYF